One sample yielded the 26 T cell receptor beta chains listed below, sequenced in a study of blood T cell repertoires in COVID-19. Measured with immunoSEQ multiplex PCR; TCRdb has only the in-frame clones, and not every one. In the table there are over 200,000 clones, 65% to 90% of which are singletons. Material for sequencing was peripheral blood. All receptors come from a human donor in a cohort sampled during active COVID-19.

The rearrangement uses TRBV11-2 and TRBJ1-3; a weak D match, TRBD1 (5 bases). This CDR3 spans 15 amino acids. Per the germline V gene, CDR1 is SGHAT and CDR2 is FQNNGV. Trimming left V 7 bases short and J 3 bases short, with 16 bases between. The CDR3 protein is CASTNVRGGGNTIYF. The CDR3 DNA reads TGTGCCAGCACCAACGTAAGGGGCGGTGGAAACACCATATATTTT.

This chain connects TRBV19 to TRBJ1-3; 10 bases fit TRBD1. The CDR3 is 16 amino acids. The V gene's germline CDR1 is LNHDA and CDR2 SQIVND (reference sequence). J was trimmed by 1 base and V by 6 bases; bases with no gene match: 6. The CDR3 loop reads CASRGQGTSSGNTIYF. The CDR3 nucleotides read TGTGCCAGTAGGGGACAGGGGACCAGTTCTGGAAACACCATATATTTT. Full variable domain (outside the CDR3, taken from reference TRBV19 and TRBJ1-3): DGGITQSPKYLFRKEGQNVTLSCEQNLNHDAMYWYRQDPGQGLRLIYYSQIVNDFQKGDIAEGYSVSREKKESFPLTVTSAQKNPTAFYLCASRGQGTSSGNTIYFGEGSWLTVV.

The chain links TRBV7-2 to TRBJ1-1, with 9 bases that match TRBD1. This CDR3 spans 15 amino acids. CDR1 is SGHTA and CDR2 is FQGNSA in the germline V gene. The V and J ends lost 0 bases and 4 bases, in that order; junction bases with no gene match: 3. The CDR3 DNA sequence: TGTGCCAGCAGCTTAGCCACAGGGGGCGTCACTGAAGCTTTCTTT. This codes for CASSLATGGVTEAFF.

The gene calls are TRBV5-5 and TRBJ1-4, with 10 bases lining up with TRBD1. The ends lost 3 bases at V and 10 bases at J; junction bases unmatched: 12. This CDR3 spans 16 amino acids. Germline loops: CDR1 SGHKS, CDR2 YYEKEE (reference sequence). The CDR3 coding sequence is TGTGCCAGCAGCTCGGAAGCCGGGACAGGGGACCTAAAACTGTTTTTT. Its translation: CASSSEAGTGDLKLFF.

The rearrangement uses TRBV6-2 or TRBV6-3 and TRBJ2-2; possible D gene TRBD2, 6 bases. The CDR3 spans 16 residues. CDR1 is MNHEY and CDR2 is SVGEGT in the germline V gene. Deletions cut 6 bases from V and 0 bases from J, with 14 bases between. The CDR3: CASSSRAGSNTGELFF. CDR3 nucleotide sequence: TGTGCCAGCAGCTCTCGTGCGGGGTCGAACACCGGGGAGCTGTTTTTT.

The V gene is TRBV14, the J gene TRBJ1-1; 7 bases are shared with TRBD1. The CDR3 is 16 amino acids. Germline lookup yields CDR1 SGHDN and CDR2 FVKESK. J was trimmed by 5 bases and V by 0 bases; bases with no gene match: 9. CDR3 in amino acids: CASSQDVGQVQTEAFF. The CDR3 DNA reads TGTGCCAGCAGCCAAGATGTAGGACAGGTTCAGACTGAAGCTTTCTTT.

This chain links TRBV18 with TRBJ2-7; D is possibly TRBD1 (6 bases). Germline V gene data show CDR1 as KGHSH and CDR2 as LQKENI. Trimming pared 3 bases from V and 0 bases from J, leaving 27 bases between. The CDR3 runs 20 residues. The CDR3 DNA sequence: TGTGCCAGCTCACCTGGCTTTCCGGCAGGGGTAGGGCGCCGCTCCTACGAGCAGTACTTC. This sequence encodes CASSPGFPAGVGRRSYEQYF.

This chain links TRBV6-2 or TRBV6-3 with TRBJ2-5; 9 positions match TRBD1. The CDR3 contains 14 residues. Germline lookup yields CDR1 MNHEY and CDR2 SVGEGT. V trimming: 5 bases; J trimming: 4 bases; junction bases outside the gene matches: 5. DNA of the CDR3: TGTGCCAGCAGTAGACAGGGGGGGATAGAGACCCAGTACTTC. Translating it yields CASSRQGGIETQYF.

This clone was counted only a few times. The chain carries TRBV5-1 and TRBJ1-6; D may be TRBD1 (5 bases). Per the germline V gene, CDR1 is SGHRS and CDR2 is YFSETQ. The CDR3 runs 15 residues. Trimming removed 4 bases from V and 3 bases from J, with 11 bases in between. The CDR3 DNA reads as TGCGCCAGCAGCCCAGGGAGGATCTATAATTCACCCCTCCACTTT. Its protein is CASSPGRIYNSPLHF.

The J gene is TRBJ2-1, the V gene TRBV4-3; 9 nucleotides align to TRBD2. The V gene end was trimmed by 1 base and the J gene end by 0 bases; junction bases not matched to a gene: 7. The CDR3 is 18 amino acids. Per germline, CDR1 LGHNA and CDR2 YSLEER. The CDR3 loop reads CASSQGTSGLYSYNEQFF. In DNA, the CDR3 is TGCGCCAGCAGCCAAGGTACTAGCGGGTTGTACTCCTACAATGAGCAGTTCTTC.

The V and J genes are TRBV30 and TRBJ1-2; 10 nucleotides align to TRBD1. Germline CDR1 GTSNPN, CDR2 SVGIG (reference sequence). There are 13 residues in the CDR3. V shed 4 bases, J shed 5 bases, and the junction held 4 bases outside the gene matches. The CDR3 DNA sequence: TGTGCCTGGACTTGGACAGGGGGTTATGGCTACACCTTC. Its protein product is CAWTWTGGYGYTF.

The chain has TRBV5-5 and TRBJ2-2; 9 nucleotides line up with TRBD2. This CDR3 has 15 residues. Germline trimming cut 4 bases from V and 5 bases from J; bases unmatched to any gene: 6. Germline assignment: CDR1 SGHKS and CDR2 YYEKEE (reference sequence). Here the CDR3 DNA reads TGTGCCAGCAGCCGCGGGACTAGCTTAACCGGGGAGCTGTTTTTT. Its translation is CASSRGTSLTGELFF.

The gene calls are TRBV5-1 and TRBJ2-5; D not certain. The CDR3 runs 12 residues. From germline, CDR1 is SGHRS and CDR2 YFSETQ. V gave up 0 bases and J gave up 5 bases, with 5 bases separating them. The CDR3 region has the DNA TGCGCCAGCAGCTTGGTGTCGGAGACCCAGTACTTC. Its translation is CASSLVSETQYF. The full variable domain, completed using reference TRBV5-1 and TRBJ2-5, is KAGVTQTPRYLIKTRGQQVTLSCSPISGHRSVSWYQQTPGQGLQFLFEYFSETQRNKGNFPGRFSGRQFSNSRSEMNVSTLELGDSALYLCASSLVSETQYFGPGTRLLVL.

The chain is built from TRBV19 and TRBJ2-5; D is undetermined. The CDR3 runs 14 residues. Germline V gives CDR1 LNHDA, CDR2 SQIVND (reference sequence). V was clipped by 6 bases and J by 0 bases, with 11 bases between them. The CDR3 DNA sequence: TGTGCCAGTAGCCCGACCGGGTACCAAGAGACCCAGTACTTC. Protein: CASSPTGYQETQYF.

This chain connects TRBV29-1 to TRBJ2-6, with D possibly matching TRBD1 (8 bases). The CDR3 length is 15 residues. Germline-derived CDR1 and CDR2 are SQVTM and ANQGSEA. V gave up 5 bases and J gave up 0 bases, with 11 bases separating them. The CDR3 region has the DNA TGCAGCGTTACAGGGGGGGACTCTGGGGCCAACGTCCTGACTTTC. Translation gives CSVTGGDSGANVLTF.

The V and J genes are TRBV27 and TRBJ1-2, with TRBD1 matching 10 bases. This CDR3 has 19 amino acids. Germline CDR1 and CDR2: MNHEY and SMNVEV (reference sequence). V was pared by 1 base and J by 5 bases, with 16 bases of the junction left unmatched. CDR3 coding DNA: TGTGCCAGCAGTTTATGGGTGCCGGGACAGGGGAGAGGGGTATATGGCTACACCTTC. As protein: CASSLWVPGQGRGVYGYTF.

The chain links TRBV6-2 or TRBV6-3 to TRBJ2-2, with D tentatively TRBD2 (5 bases). The CDR3 runs 16 residues. V dropped 2 bases and J dropped 6 bases, with 16 bases sitting between them. Germline values: CDR1 MNHEY, CDR2 SVGEGT. CDR3 bases: TGTGCCAGCAGTTACCGGGTGAGACTAATTTCCGGGGAGCTGTTTTTT. Protein sequence: CASSYRVRLISGELFF.

The V gene is TRBV14, the J gene TRBJ1-5; maybe TRBD1 (6 bases). Germline lookup yields CDR1 SGHDN and CDR2 FVKESK. This CDR3 spans 14 amino acids. The V end lost 5 bases, the J end lost 3 bases, and 11 bases lay between the germline ends. In DNA form, the CDR3 reads TGTGCCAGCAGCTTCAGGGGTTCCAATCAGCCCCAGCATTTT. Amino acids: CASSFRGSNQPQHF.

The V call is TRBV7-3, the J call TRBJ1-5, with D hard to call. Trimming stripped 2 bases from V and 3 bases from J, with 5 bases between. CDR1 and CDR2 (germline): SGHTA, FQGTGA. This CDR3 contains 13 residues. This chain's CDR3 is CASSLEYNQPQHF. In nucleotides, the CDR3 is TGTGCCAGCAGCTTAGAGTACAATCAGCCCCAGCATTTT. The full variable domain, with the rest looked up from reference TRBV7-3 and TRBJ1-5, is GAGVSQTPSNKVTEKGKYVELRCDPISGHTALYWYRQSLGQGPEFLIYFQGTGAADDSGLPNDRFFAVRPEGSVSTLKIQRTERGDSAVYLCASSLEYNQPQHFGDGTRLSIL.

V and J are TRBV27 and TRBJ1-2; tentatively, D is TRBD1 (6 bases). The V gene's germline CDR1 is MNHEY and CDR2 SMNVEV (reference sequence). The ends were cut back, 4 bases at V and 2 bases at J, with 17 bases in the middle. This CDR3 contains 16 residues. CDR3 region: CASSSWTVHGNYGYTF. CDR3 DNA sequence: TGTGCCAGCAGTTCCTGGACAGTCCATGGCAACTATGGCTACACCTTC.

The rearrangement links TRBV3-1 (or the pseudogene TRBV3-2) to TRBJ1-3; no definite D call. The CDR3 is 13 residues long. The germline V gene has CDR1 LGHDT and CDR2 YNNKEL (reference sequence). V lost 4 bases and J lost 4, with 8 bases in between. The CDR3 nucleotides read TGTGCCAGCAGCCTTCGTATCGGAAACACCATATATTTT. The encoded protein is CASSLRIGNTIYF.

The genes are TRBV14 and TRBJ2-1; 8 nucleotides line up with TRBD2. The CDR3 contains 15 residues. CDR1 is SGHDN and CDR2 is FVKESK in the germline V gene. Unmatched junction bases numbered 12, after V lost 6 bases and J lost 8 bases. DNA of the CDR3: TGTGCCAGCAGGGAAAGGGTAGCGGGATTGGATGAGCAGTTCTTC. Translated, it gives CASRERVAGLDEQFF.

This clone was observed once. J is TRBJ2-2 and V is TRBV14; D might be TRBD2 (5 bases). The CDR3 consists of 16 residues. CDR1 is SGHDN, CDR2 FVKESK, per germline. Trimming took off 4 bases at V and 5 bases at J, with 17 bases between the two ends. The CDR3: CASSRNTGILTGELFF. CDR3 DNA sequence: TGTGCCAGCAGCCGGAACACCGGGATCTTAACCGGGGAGCTGTTTTTT.

The gene calls are TRBV3-1 (or the pseudogene TRBV3-2) and TRBJ1-1; unclear D gene. The CDR3 is 11 amino acids. CDR1 and CDR2 (germline): LGHDT, YNNKEL (reference sequence). Trimming shortened V by 6 bases and J by 7 bases, and 9 bases separated the two germline ends. The CDR3 is CASRGADEAFF. DNA for the CDR3: TGTGCCAGCAGGGGAGCGGATGAAGCTTTCTTT.

V gene TRBV11-3 combines with J gene TRBJ2-1, with 8 bases identical to TRBD1. The V gene's germline CDR1 is SGHNT and CDR2 YENEEA. This CDR3 contains 13 residues. The ends lost 3 bases at V and 6 bases at J; junction bases unmatched: 1. CDR3 nucleotides: TGTGCCAGCAGCTTGACAGGGGTCAATGAGCAGTTCTTC. It encodes CASSLTGVNEQFF.

The chain combines TRBV30 with TRBJ2-5, with D perhaps TRBD1 (7 bases). The CDR3 runs to 14 residues. CDR1 is GTSNPN and CDR2 is SVGIG in the germline V gene (reference sequence). The ends were cut back, 4 bases at V and 5 bases at J, with 17 bases in the middle. CDR3 bases: TGTGCCTGGACTAGACAGGGAGGCGTGGAGACCCAGTACTTC. Its translation is CAWTRQGGVETQYF.